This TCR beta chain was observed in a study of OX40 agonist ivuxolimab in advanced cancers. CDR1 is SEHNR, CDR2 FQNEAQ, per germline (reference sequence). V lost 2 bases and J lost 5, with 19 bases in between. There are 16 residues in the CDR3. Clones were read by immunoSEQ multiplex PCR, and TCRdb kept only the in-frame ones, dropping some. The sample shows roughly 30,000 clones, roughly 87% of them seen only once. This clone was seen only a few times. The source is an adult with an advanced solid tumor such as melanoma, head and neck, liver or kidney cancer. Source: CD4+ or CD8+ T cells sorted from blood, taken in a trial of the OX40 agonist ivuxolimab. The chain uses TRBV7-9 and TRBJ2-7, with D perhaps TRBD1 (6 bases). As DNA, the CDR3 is TGTGCCAGCAGCTTACTCTCCTGGCAGGGGTTACACGAGCAGTACTTC. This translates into CASSLLSWQGLHEQYF.